This record looks at one T cell receptor (beta chain) sequence and its context. This entry is derived from a study of blood T cells in healthy people across ages. Primers used in a second PCR of roughly 7 to 12 cycles were a sample-barcoded 5' primer and a J-beta primer mix. TCRdb redid the calling of the 5' RACE reads with MiXCR, one entry per CDR3 protein. The repertoire holds hundreds of thousands of distinct CDR3 sequences, roughly 25% seen once, with just under 9.5% in the top ten. CDR1 and CDR2 (germline): MDHEN, SYDVKM. V was clipped by 2 bases and J by 3 bases, with 8 bases between them. The CDR3 runs 15 residues. These sequences were also reported in another study, on T cells of mothers and their children.

This clonotype originated in a boy aged 5-17 years in good health. The sequencing input was blood. The chain combines TRBV28 with TRBJ2-6, with D possibly TRBD2 on 6 matching bases. In DNA form, the CDR3 reads TGTGCCAGCAGTTTAGTGGGAGGTGGGGCCAACGTCCTGACTTTC. It yields the protein CASSLVGGGANVLTF.